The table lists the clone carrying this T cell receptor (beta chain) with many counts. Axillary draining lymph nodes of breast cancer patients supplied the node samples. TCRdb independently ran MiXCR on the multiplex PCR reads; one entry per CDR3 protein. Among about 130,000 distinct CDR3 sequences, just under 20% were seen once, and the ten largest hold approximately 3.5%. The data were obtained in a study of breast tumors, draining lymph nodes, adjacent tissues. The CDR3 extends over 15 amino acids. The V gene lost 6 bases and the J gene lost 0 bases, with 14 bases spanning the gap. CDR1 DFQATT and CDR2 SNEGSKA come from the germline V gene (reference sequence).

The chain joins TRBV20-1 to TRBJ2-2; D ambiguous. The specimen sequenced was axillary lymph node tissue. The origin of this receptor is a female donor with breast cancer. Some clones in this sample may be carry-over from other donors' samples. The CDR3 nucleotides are TGCAGTGCGCACCTCCCGTTCGCGAACACCGGGGAGCTGTTTTTT. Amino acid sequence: CSAHLPFANTGELFF.